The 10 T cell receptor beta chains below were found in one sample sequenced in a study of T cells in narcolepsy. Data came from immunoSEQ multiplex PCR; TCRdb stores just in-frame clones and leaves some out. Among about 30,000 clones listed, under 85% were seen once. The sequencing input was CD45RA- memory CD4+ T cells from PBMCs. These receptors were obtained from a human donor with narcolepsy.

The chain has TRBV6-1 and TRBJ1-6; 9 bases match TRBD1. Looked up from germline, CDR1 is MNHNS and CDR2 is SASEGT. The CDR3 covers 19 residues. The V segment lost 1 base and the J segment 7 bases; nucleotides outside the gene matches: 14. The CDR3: CASSEGRTTGGARNSPLHF. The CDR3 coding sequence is TGTGCCAGCAGTGAAGGAAGGACTACAGGGGGCGCGAGGAATTCACCCCTCCACTTT.

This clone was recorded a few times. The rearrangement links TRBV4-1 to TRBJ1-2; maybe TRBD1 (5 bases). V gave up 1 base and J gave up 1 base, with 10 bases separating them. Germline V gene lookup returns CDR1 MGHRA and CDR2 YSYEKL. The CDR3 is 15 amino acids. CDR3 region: CASSQVDTINYGYTF. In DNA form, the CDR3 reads TGCGCCAGCAGCCAAGTGGACACTATTAACTATGGCTACACCTTC.

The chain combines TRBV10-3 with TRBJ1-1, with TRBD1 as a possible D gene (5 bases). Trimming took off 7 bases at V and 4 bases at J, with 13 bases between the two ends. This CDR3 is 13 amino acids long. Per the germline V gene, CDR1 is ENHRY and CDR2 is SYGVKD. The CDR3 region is CAITDLGLTEAFF. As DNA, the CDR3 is TGTGCCATCACCGATTTGGGGCTCACTGAAGCTTTCTTT.

Here the CDR3 reads CASSLRGRPLAGEPNTGELFF. Here the CDR3 DNA reads TGTGCCAGCAGTTTGAGGGGCCGGCCGCTAGCGGGGGAGCCGAACACCGGGGAGCTGTTTTTT. V and J are TRBV28 and TRBJ2-2; 10 nucleotides align to TRBD2. The V gene's germline CDR1 is MDHEN and CDR2 SYDVKM. The CDR3 is 21 amino acids. Unmatched junction bases numbered 16, after V lost 3 bases and J lost 0 bases.

The CDR3 region is CASSPEGGIAFF. The CDR3 DNA is TGTGCCAGCAGCCCCGAGGGAGGGATAGCTTTCTTT. The V and J genes are TRBV11-3 and TRBJ1-1; D is unresolved. The germline V gene has CDR1 SGHNT and CDR2 YENEEA. This CDR3 contains 12 residues. The V end lost 5 bases, the J end lost 10 bases, and 14 bases lay between the germline ends.

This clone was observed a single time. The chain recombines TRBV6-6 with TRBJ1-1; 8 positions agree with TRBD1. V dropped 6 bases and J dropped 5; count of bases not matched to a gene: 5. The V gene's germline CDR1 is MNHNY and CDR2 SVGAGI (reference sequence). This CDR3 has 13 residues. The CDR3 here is CASRPQGETEAFF. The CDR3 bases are TGTGCCAGCAGACCACAGGGGGAAACTGAAGCTTTCTTT.

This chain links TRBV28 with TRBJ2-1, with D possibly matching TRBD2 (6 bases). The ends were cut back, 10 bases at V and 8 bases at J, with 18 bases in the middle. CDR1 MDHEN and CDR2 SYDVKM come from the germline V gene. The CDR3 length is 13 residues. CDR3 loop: CAIERAARHEQFF. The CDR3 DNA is TGTGCCATCGAGCGGGCCGCGAGGCATGAGCAGTTCTTC. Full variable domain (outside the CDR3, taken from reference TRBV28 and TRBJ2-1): DVKVTQSSRYLVKRTGEKVFLECVQDMDHENMFWYRQDPGLGLRLIYFSYDVKMKEKGDIPEGYSVSREKKERFSLILESASTNQTSMYLCAIERAARHEQFFGPGTRLTVL.

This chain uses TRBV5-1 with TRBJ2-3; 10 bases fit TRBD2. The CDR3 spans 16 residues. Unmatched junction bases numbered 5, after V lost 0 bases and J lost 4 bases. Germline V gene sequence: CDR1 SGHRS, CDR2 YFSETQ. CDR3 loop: CASSLELAGSSDTQYF. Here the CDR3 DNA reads TGCGCCAGCAGCTTGGAACTAGCGGGGTCGTCAGATACGCAGTATTTT.

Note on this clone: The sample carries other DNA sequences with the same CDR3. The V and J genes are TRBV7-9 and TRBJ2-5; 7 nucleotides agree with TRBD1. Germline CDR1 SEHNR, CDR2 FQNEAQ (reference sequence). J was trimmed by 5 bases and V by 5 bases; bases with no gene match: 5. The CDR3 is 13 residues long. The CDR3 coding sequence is TGTGCCAGCAGCCCTAGGGGGCCGGAGACCCAGTACTTC. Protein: CASSPRGPETQYF.

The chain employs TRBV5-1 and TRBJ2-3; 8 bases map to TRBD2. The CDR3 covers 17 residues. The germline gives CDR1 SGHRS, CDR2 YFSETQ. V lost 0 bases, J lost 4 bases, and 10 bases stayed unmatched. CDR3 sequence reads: CASSLAGRGGGSDTQYF. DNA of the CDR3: TGCGCCAGCAGCTTGGCCGGGAGGGGAGGAGGGTCAGATACGCAGTATTTT.